A selection of T cell receptor beta chains follows, all from one sample in a study of blood T cell repertoires in COVID-19. Clones were sequenced by immunoSEQ multiplex PCR, and TCRdb holds only the in-frame ones, with some missing. The table lists roughly 130,000 clones, 87% of them singletons. The sequenced sample was peripheral blood. These receptor sequences come from an older woman with acute or convalescent COVID-19. CDR3s include the opening cysteine and the closing phenylalanine or tryptophan.

v_gene,j_gene,len,CDR3aa
TRBV29-1,TRBJ2-1,15,CSVAGETGLVNEQFF
TRBV10-3,TRBJ2-3,18,CAIRDPGITSGPTDTQYF
TRBV2,TRBJ2-3,17,CASSEALTSGTTDTQYF
TRBV2,TRBJ2-7,13,CASISTGAYEQYF
TRBV6-5,TRBJ2-4,13,CASRSLGENIQYF
TRBV5-4,TRBJ1-2,14,CASSPVPVDYGYTF
TRBV3-1/TRBV3-2,TRBJ2-5,17,CASSPWTSGSSRETQYF
TRBV4-1,TRBJ2-3,15,CASSRTGGDTDTQYF
TRBV3-1/TRBV3-2,TRBJ1-3,15,CASSQMDRGRNTIYF
TRBV29-1,TRBJ2-5,13,CSVAWTGSETQYF
TRBV6-5,TRBJ1-5,13,CASAQALQQPQHF
TRBV28,TRBJ1-4,16,CASSETLGGLREKLFF
TRBV7-2,TRBJ2-5,13,CASSLAQAGPQYF
TRBV7-8,TRBJ2-1,16,CASNGAGRAPYNEQFF
TRBV12-3/TRBV12-4,TRBJ1-1,13,CASTPAGNTEAFF
TRBV19,TRBJ1-1,13,CASSLAGATEAFF
TRBV14,TRBJ1-5,13,CASSQDSVQPQHF
TRBV30,TRBJ1-2,17,CAWSVLVSGQGGLSYTF
TRBV5-1,TRBJ2-2,16,CASSLVASGVTGELFF
TRBV7-9,TRBJ1-2,15,CASSLGAPRGYGYTF
TRBV19,TRBJ1-4,15,CASSMGGRGGEKLFF
TRBV24-1,TRBJ2-5,14,CATSDLYGGETQYF
TRBV5-1,TRBJ1-1,12,CASSLARGEAFF
TRBV10-3,TRBJ2-7,15,CATSGTSGSSYEQYF
TRBV7-2,TRBJ2-5,14,CASSFLGAQETQYF
TRBV5-4,TRBJ2-3,14,CASSGRAETDTQYF
TRBV11-3,TRBJ2-1,14,CASSQRSSHNEQFF
TRBV6-5,TRBJ1-2,15,CASRSPRGGGYGYTF
TRBV13,TRBJ2-2,15,CASSLGPSDTGELFF
TRBV2,TRBJ2-2,15,CASSEALRLPRLLFF
TRBV10-3,TRBJ1-5,15,CAISRIFTRNQPQHF
TRBV11-2,TRBJ2-7,16,CASSLVGSGRDYEQYF
TRBV7-9,TRBJ2-1,16,CASSLERDLRGNEQFF
TRBV6-5,TRBJ1-1,15,CASSPRQGQNTEAFF
TRBV7-9,TRBJ2-7,14,CASSTIAGDYEQYF
TRBV7-9,TRBJ1-2,14,CASSPTGVVYGYTF
TRBV13,TRBJ1-2,17,CASSATGMGPRDYGYTF
TRBV30,TRBJ2-7,12,CAWSTSSYEQYF
TRBV6-5,TRBJ1-2,13,CASSYPGGDGYTF
TRBV11-2,TRBJ1-2,14,CASSLDPGGWGYTF
TRBV12-5,TRBJ2-3,14,CASGPGTVTDTQYF